This T cell receptor beta chain was identified in a study of T cells in Graves' hyperthyroidism and ophthalmopathy. Whole-study results and caveats: Peripheral blood also featured most of the thyroid clonotypes expanded above 0.001. In the analysis, a 13 V-J model separated ophthalmopathy from stable hyperthyroidism.

Amplified TCR beta CDR3 regions derived from RNA transcripts. In the first-round RT-PCR of the TCR CDR3, the HTBI primer set was used. TCRdb fed the multiplex PCR reads into MiXCR, producing one record per CDR3 protein. Of roughly 570,000 distinct CDR3 sequences in the sample, under 60% were seen once. This clonotype has ten or more counts. Antigen specificity is unknown. In germline, CDR1 is MNHEY, CDR2 SVGAGI. CDR3 length: 16 residues. Trimming cost V 0 bases and J 3 bases, with 12 bases left between them. No ophthalmopathy progression within 18 months constituted stable Graves' hyperthyroidism. The chain has TRBV6-5 and TRBJ1-3; tentatively, D is TRBD1 (5 bases). This TCR came from a young woman with Graves' hyperthyroidism. The material sequenced was peripheral blood or thyroid tissue (not recorded which). The CDR3 nucleotides are TGTGCCAGCAGTTACTCGATTAGGGGAAATGGAAACACCATATATTTT. Protein sequence: CASSYSIRGNGNTIYF.